The T cell receptor beta chain described here comes from a study of vaccination and CD4 T cells after COVID-19. As for the study in general: Each participant was administered two doses of a vaccine, which was either BNT162b2 or mRNA-1273.

The germline V gene encodes CDR1 SGHTA and CDR2 FQGNSA. This CDR3 contains 13 residues. V was trimmed by 0 bases and J by 6 bases, leaving 8 bases between them. Oncomine TCR Beta short-read sequencing was applied to DNA from cultured CD4+ T cells. TCRdb analysed the PCR reads with MiXCR anew, one entry per CDR3 protein. The repertoire holds about 3,300 distinct CDR3 sequences, with 76% as singletons. The treatment denotes: 10-day PBMC culture with coronavirus spike peptide pools or control peptides (ViraFEST assay). As for this clonotype: Its cognate antigen is unknown.

The sample comprised CD4+ T cells from blood, cultured in vitro. This TCR was sampled from a human donor who had recovered from COVID-19. The chain is built from TRBV7-2 and TRBJ2-5, with a possible D match to TRBD1 (6 bases). CDR3 coding DNA: TGTGCCAGCAGCTTAGCGGGGGCGCAGACCCAGTACTTC. This sequence encodes CASSLAGAQTQYF.